Reported below is one TCR beta chain. Its specificity is unknown. This record comes from a study of early T cells in non-severe SARS-CoV-2 infection. Study as a whole: With bulk RNA from unsorted whole blood as input, sequencing yielded unpaired chains. Findings and limits, study-wide: Matching with VDJdb favored anti-spike CD8 responses (missing private and CD4 specificities).

From germline, CDR1 is SEHNR and CDR2 FQNEAQ (reference sequence). The V gene lost 1 base and the J gene lost 5 bases, with 15 bases spanning the gap. CDR3 length: 16 residues. Unique molecular identifier tags were affixed to discrete cDNA molecules. TCRdb processed the 5' RACE reads anew with MiXCR; each CDR3 protein has one entry. The sample comprises more than 90,000 distinct CDR3 sequences, about 10% of which are singletons, and roughly 4.9% rests with the top ten. The receptor was isolated from an adult who was a healthcare worker with PCR-confirmed SARS-CoV-2 infection or an uninfected control (not recorded which). Sequencing input: whole blood. This chain uses TRBV7-9 with TRBJ2-1; D unresolved. The chain's CDR3 is CASSLELARYHNEQFF. The CDR3 DNA sequence: TGTGCCAGCAGCTTAGAATTGGCTAGATACCACAATGAGCAGTTCTTC.